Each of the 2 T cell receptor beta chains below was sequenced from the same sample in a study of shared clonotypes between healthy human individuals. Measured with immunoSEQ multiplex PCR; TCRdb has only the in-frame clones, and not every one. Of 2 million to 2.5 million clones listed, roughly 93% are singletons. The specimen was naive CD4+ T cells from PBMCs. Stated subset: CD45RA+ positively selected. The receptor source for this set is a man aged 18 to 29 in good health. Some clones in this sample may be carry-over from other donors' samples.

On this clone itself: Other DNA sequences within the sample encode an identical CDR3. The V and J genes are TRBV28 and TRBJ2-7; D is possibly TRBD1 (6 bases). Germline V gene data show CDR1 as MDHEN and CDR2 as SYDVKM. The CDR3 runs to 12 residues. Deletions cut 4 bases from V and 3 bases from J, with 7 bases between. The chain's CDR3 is CASSSRGYEQYF. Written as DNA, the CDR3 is TGTGCCAGCAGTTCCAGGGGCTACGAGCAGTACTTC.

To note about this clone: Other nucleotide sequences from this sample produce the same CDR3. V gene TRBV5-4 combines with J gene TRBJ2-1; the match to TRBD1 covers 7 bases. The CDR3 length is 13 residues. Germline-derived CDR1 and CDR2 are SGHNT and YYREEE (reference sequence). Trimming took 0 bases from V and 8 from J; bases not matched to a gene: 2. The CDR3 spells CASSLDRGDEQFF. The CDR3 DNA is TGTGCCAGCAGCTTGGACAGGGGTGATGAGCAGTTCTTC.